The 26 T cell receptor beta chains in this list originate from one sample, sequenced in a study of a mutant IDH1 vaccine in newly diagnosed glioma. The table came from immunoSEQ multiplex PCR; TCRdb's copy has only in-frame clones and leaves some out. The sample contains about 62,000 clones, about 89% of which appear only once. Antigens of these TCRs are unknown. The sample's time point: week 11, during vaccination. Vaccine doses each comprised 300 ug of mutant IDH1 20-mer peptide, with topical imiquimod. Material: PBMCs, obtained from a glioma patient whose treatment included an IDH1 peptide vaccine. Receptor source: a man in his forties or fifties with glioma.

The chain carries TRBV19 and TRBJ1-5, with unresolved D. V lost 3 bases and J lost 2, with 8 bases in between. In germline, CDR1 is LNHDA, CDR2 SQIVND (reference sequence). This CDR3 comprises 14 residues. The DNA of the CDR3 is TGTGCCAGTAGTATTACTGGGGGCAATCAGCCCCAGCATTTT. This translates into CASSITGGNQPQHF.

This clone appeared a few times. The DNA of the CDR3 is TGTGCCAGCAGCCCCCGGACTGTCAGCTCCTACGAGCAGTACGTC. Translated: CASSPRTVSSYEQYV. The rearrangement joins TRBV7-9 to TRBJ2-7; a possible D gene is TRBD2 (5 bases). Trimming cost V 5 bases and J 0 bases, with 14 bases left between them. This CDR3 spans 15 amino acids. CDR1 is SEHNR, CDR2 FQNEAQ, per germline (reference sequence).

The chain joins TRBV7-9 to TRBJ2-7, with TRBD1 as a possible D gene (6 bases). CDR1 and CDR2 (germline): SEHNR, FQNEAQ (reference sequence). The CDR3 totals 12 residues. V lost 5 bases and J 2 bases, leaving 7 bases between the germline ends. CDR3 sequence: CASSRDTYEQYF. The CDR3, as DNA: TGTGCCAGCAGCCGGGACACCTACGAGCAGTACTTC.

The CDR3 coding sequence is TGTGCCATCAGTGAGTCCGGCGGTGGGAACACCGGGGAGCTGTTTTTT. Protein sequence: CAISESGGGNTGELFF. The chain employs TRBV10-3 and TRBJ2-2, with D unresolved. CDR1 ENHRY and CDR2 SYGVKD come from the germline V gene. CDR3 size: 16 residues. V lost 0 bases, J lost 1 base, and 9 bases lay in between.

The chain combines TRBV15 with TRBJ1-5; D is perhaps TRBD1 (5 bases). The V and J ends lost 0 bases and 7 bases respectively, with 16 bases between them. The length of the CDR3 is 16 residues. Germline loops: CDR1 LNHNV, CDR2 YYDKDF (reference sequence). The CDR3 reads CATSRDRQSGGQPQHF. The CDR3 DNA sequence: TGTGCCACCAGCAGAGATCGCCAGAGCGGGGGACAGCCCCAGCATTTT.

This clone has only one observation. V and J are TRBV28 and TRBJ2-7; D ambiguous. CDR3 length: 14 amino acids. V lost 3 bases, J lost 1 base, and 10 bases lay in between. Germline CDR1 is MDHEN and CDR2 is SYDVKM. The CDR3 loop reads CASSLRQTSYEQYF. The CDR3, as DNA: TGTGCCAGCAGTTTGAGACAAACATCCTACGAGCAGTACTTC.

CDR3 coding DNA: TGTGCCAGCAGGACCGGGCTAGCCACCGGGGAGCTGTTTTTT. This gives the protein CASRTGLATGELFF. The V gene is TRBV2, the J gene TRBJ2-2; a weak D match, TRBD2 (5 bases). Germline CDR1 SNHLY, CDR2 FYNNEI. V lost 6 bases and J 4 bases, leaving 12 bases between the germline ends. The CDR3 is made up of 14 amino acids.

The chain recombines TRBV11-1 with TRBJ1-3, with 7 positions matching TRBD1. The CDR3 consists of 18 residues. Germline CDR1 SGHAT, CDR2 FQDESV (reference sequence). V lost 5 bases to trimming and J lost 2 bases; unmatched junction nucleotides: 15. CDR3 DNA sequence: TGTGCCAGCAGCCCACGTCGTGACAGGGCTTCTGCTGGAAACACCATATATTTT. Translated: CASSPRRDRASAGNTIYF.

The rearrangement joins TRBV11-1 to TRBJ1-1; D gene unclear. V was cut by 2 bases and J by 0 bases, with 4 bases left in between. Looked up from germline, CDR1 is SGHAT and CDR2 is FQDESV (reference sequence). CDR3 length: 13 residues. The CDR3 sequence: CASSLNLNTEAFF. The CDR3 DNA is TGTGCCAGCAGCTTAAATTTGAACACTGAAGCTTTCTTT.

This chain joins TRBV29-1 and TRBJ1-1, with 8 bases matching TRBD1. This CDR3 contains 14 residues. CDR1 is SQVTM, CDR2 ANQGSEA, per germline. Trimming removed 7 bases from V and 7 bases from J; junction bases left unmatched: 14. CDR3: CSALGQGMDVEAFF. The CDR3 coding sequence is TGCAGCGCCCTCGGACAGGGAATGGATGTTGAAGCTTTCTTT.

The V call is TRBV28, the J call TRBJ2-7; 8 bases map to TRBD2. The CDR3 spans 14 residues. The V and J ends lost 6 bases and 9 bases, in that order; junction bases with no gene match: 13. The germline gives CDR1 MDHEN, CDR2 SYDVKM. CDR3: CASSFSGRERPQYF. The CDR3 nucleotides read TGTGCCAGCAGCTTCAGCGGGAGAGAGCGACCGCAGTACTTC. The whole variable domain, remainder taken from reference TRBV28 and TRBJ2-7, is DVKVTQSSRYLVKRTGEKVFLECVQDMDHENMFWYRQDPGLGLRLIYFSYDVKMKEKGDIPEGYSVSREKKERFSLILESASTNQTSMYLCASSFSGRERPQYFGPGTRLTVT.

The rearrangement uses TRBV2 and TRBJ2-3; D tentatively reads TRBD1 or TRBD2 (5 bases each). CDR3 size: 14 residues. In germline, CDR1 is SNHLY, CDR2 FYNNEI. V was trimmed by 8 bases and J by 3 bases, leaving 15 bases between them. As DNA, the CDR3 is TGTGCCAGCGGTGGGAGCAGGGCTACAGATACGCAGTATTTT. Protein sequence: CASGGSRATDTQYF.

This clone was recorded once. V gene TRBV28 combines with J gene TRBJ1-6; D perhaps matches TRBD1 (6 bases). With 4 bases removed from V and 2 bases from J, the gap between germline ends came to 12 bases. The CDR3 has 16 amino acids. CDR1 is MDHEN and CDR2 is SYDVKM in the germline V gene. The CDR3 region has the DNA TGTGCCAGCAGTTCCCGGACAGTTACCTATAATTCACCCCTCCACTTT. Encoded protein: CASSSRTVTYNSPLHF.

This chain joins TRBV28 and TRBJ1-1, with D possibly TRBD1 on 6 matching bases. The CDR3 sequence is 15 residues long. From germline, CDR1 is MDHEN and CDR2 SYDVKM. Trimming left V 2 bases short and J 5 bases short, with 15 bases between. The CDR3 nucleotides read TGTGCCAGCAGTTTAATGGCGGTCAGGGGAACTGAAGCTTTCTTT. This gives the protein CASSLMAVRGTEAFF.

The chain combines TRBV5-1 with TRBJ2-3, with 12 bases matching TRBD2. The CDR3 is 15 residues long. V lost 5 bases to trimming and J lost 3 bases; unmatched junction nucleotides: 4. Germline V gene data show CDR1 as SGHRS and CDR2 as YFSETQ. CDR3 sequence reads: CASSILAGGTDTQYF. CDR3 DNA: TGCGCCAGCAGTATTCTAGCGGGGGGGACAGATACGCAGTATTTT.

The gene calls are TRBV11-3 and TRBJ2-3; TRBD2 matches at 16 bases. Germline V lookup: CDR1 SGHNT, CDR2 YENEEA. This CDR3 contains 17 residues. With 5 bases clipped from V and 5 bases from J, the junction kept 7 bases outside the gene matches. As DNA, the CDR3 is TGTGCCAGCAGCCTCGGGACTAGCGGGAGGGCAAAAGATACGCAGTATTTT. This encodes CASSLGTSGRAKDTQYF.

The CDR3 nucleotides read TGTGCCACCGGACAGGGATCGAGGAACACTGAAGCTTTCTTT. Translating gives CATGQGSRNTEAFF. This sequence joins TRBV10-3 and TRBJ1-1; the match to TRBD1 covers 8 bases. The germline V gene encodes CDR1 ENHRY and CDR2 SYGVKD. With 10 bases clipped from V and 1 base from J, the junction kept 8 bases outside the gene matches. The length of the CDR3 is 14 residues.

The V and J genes are TRBV7-9 and TRBJ2-1; D is undetermined. Germline V gene data show CDR1 as SEHNR and CDR2 as FQNEAQ (reference sequence). CDR3 length equals 14 residues. Trimming removed 2 bases at V and 7 bases at J, with 12 bases between. The CDR3 DNA reads TGTGCCAGCAGCTTATCCCAGCCCTGGAATGAGCAGTTCTTC. It translates to CASSLSQPWNEQFF.

The chain links TRBV6-1 to TRBJ2-5; no clear D. Per the germline V gene, CDR1 is MNHNS and CDR2 is SASEGT. V was trimmed by 8 bases and J by 1 base, leaving 17 bases between them. This CDR3 contains 15 residues. The CDR3 sequence: CASVLAGASQETQYF. CDR3 sequence (DNA): TGTGCCAGCGTCCTTGCAGGAGCCTCCCAAGAGACCCAGTACTTC.

The chain combines TRBV27 with TRBJ2-5, with TRBD2 matching 13 bases. The CDR3 has 14 amino acids. Germline V CDR1 and CDR2: MNHEY, SMNVEV (reference sequence). After removal of 5 bases from V and 10 bases from J, the junction contained 7 bases not matched to a gene. CDR3 protein: CASSPLAGGQIQYF. The CDR3 nucleotides are TGTGCCAGCAGTCCACTAGCGGGGGGGCAGATCCAGTACTTC.

J is TRBJ2-3 and V is TRBV11-2, with D uncertain. V was shortened by 2 bases and J by 0 bases, with 6 bases between the two germline ends. This CDR3 has 14 residues. CDR1 SGHAT and CDR2 FQNNGV come from the germline V gene. CDR3 in amino acids: CASSLKSSTDTQYF. CDR3 DNA: TGTGCCAGCAGCTTAAAAAGTAGCACAGATACGCAGTATTTT.

The chain couples TRBV28 to TRBJ1-3, with D uncertain. The CDR3 consists of 15 residues. V lost 3 bases and J 0 bases, leaving 9 bases between the germline ends. Germline V gives CDR1 MDHEN, CDR2 SYDVKM. The CDR3 loop is CASSFPAYSGNTIYF. The DNA of the CDR3 is TGTGCCAGCAGTTTTCCAGCCTACTCTGGAAACACCATATATTTT.

CDR3 in DNA: TGTGCCAGCAGCCCGGACAGGGCGACCCAGTACTTC. Translated, it gives CASSPDRATQYF. The chain links TRBV14 to TRBJ2-5, with 8 bases that match TRBD1. Germline values: CDR1 SGHDN, CDR2 FVKESK. V was clipped by 4 bases and J by 7 bases; unmatched bases: 2. The CDR3 contains 12 residues.

The V gene is TRBV2, the J gene TRBJ2-3; TRBD2 aligns across 9 bases. The CDR3 has 23 residues. The germline CDR1 and CDR2 sequences are SNHLY and FYNNEI. V trimming: 3 bases; J trimming: 2 bases; junction bases outside the gene matches: 27. The chain's CDR3 is CASSDFTIGRPLGLAGITDTQYF. The CDR3 bases are TGTGCCAGCAGTGACTTTACTATCGGGCGTCCCCTAGGGCTAGCGGGAATCACAGATACGCAGTATTTT.

This clone was recorded once. The chain is built from TRBV7-2 and TRBJ1-1; D possibly corresponds to TRBD1 (5 bases). The germline gives CDR1 SGHTA, CDR2 FQGNSA. The CDR3 has 13 amino acids. V shed 3 bases and J shed 4 bases, with 9 bases lying between them. CDR3 sequence (DNA): TGTGCCAGCAGCTTTGGGGGGGGCACTGAAGCTTTCTTT. Amino acids: CASSFGGGTEAFF.

The V and J genes are TRBV12-5 and TRBJ2-1; TRBD1 matches at 9 bases. The CDR3 extends over 15 amino acids. J was trimmed by 8 bases and V by 1 base; bases with no gene match: 6. CDR1 is LGHNT and CDR2 is FRNRAP in the germline V gene. The CDR3 loop is CASGLEGQGADEQFF. The CDR3 coding sequence is TGTGCTAGTGGTTTGGAGGGACAGGGAGCGGATGAGCAGTTCTTC.